This TCR beta chain derives from a study of cytomegalovirus exposure and HLA in healthy donors. PCR primers comprised 60 Vbeta and 13 Jbeta primers. Sequencing used immunoSEQ multiplex PCR; TCRdb keeps in-frame clones, though not all of them. The sample lists approximately 100,000 clones, under 85% occurring once. CDR1 and CDR2 (germline): SGHRS, YFSETQ. The CDR3 contains 18 residues. V trimming: 4 bases; J trimming: 2 bases; junction bases outside the gene matches: 13. What was sequenced was PBMCs. The chain uses TRBV5-1 and TRBJ2-2, with TRBD1 matching over 8 bases. The receptor was derived from a man between 50 and 59 years old in good health and CMV-seropositive. CDR3 bases: TGCGCCAGCAGCCACCGGGGTAGGGGGACAGGAAACACCGGGGAGCTGTTTTTT. As protein: CASSHRGRGTGNTGELFF.